The clone carrying this T cell receptor (beta chain) appeared a few times. Under the authors' procedure: Reference gene primer amplification gave estimated nucleated cell counts. The data were produced by immunoSEQ multiplex PCR, yet TCRdb's version contains in-frame clones alone and is incomplete. D and trimming were read from the DNA, whereas the V and J calls and clone size are those reported in that table. There are just under 150,000 clones in the sample; roughly 86% occur only once, and approximately 0.98% lies in the top ten. Trimming removed 5 bases from V and 4 bases from J, with 12 bases in between. The germline gives CDR1 GTSNPN, CDR2 SVGIG (reference sequence). CDR3 length: 13 residues. This entry is derived from a study of blood T cell repertoires in COVID-19. Overall study: From T cells, B-cell-depleted T cells, or PBMCs came the material, which was cDNA or gDNA.

V is TRBV30 and J is TRBJ1-3; D is unresolved. This receptor was taken from a woman aged 50 to 60 with acute or convalescent COVID-19. The sequencing input was peripheral blood. CDR3 bases: TGTGCCTGGGACCCGACGGGGGGAAACACCATATATTTT. Protein product: CAWDPTGGNTIYF.